Reported below is one TCR beta chain. Germline lookup yields CDR1 MDHEN and CDR2 SYDVKM. This CDR3 comprises 17 residues. J was trimmed by 0 bases and V by 5 bases; bases with no gene match: 11. One entry per CDR3 protein results from TCRdb running MiXCR on the RT-PCR reads. The sample yields approximately 720,000 distinct CDR3 sequences, about 14% seen once. This sequence joins TRBV28 and TRBJ2-3; TRBD2 aligns across 7 bases. Input material: memory CD4+ T cells from blood. This receptor was obtained from a female donor in good health, serving as a healthy control. The CDR3 DNA sequence: TGTGCCAGCAGTGGGAGGGACTATGGCTCTAGCACAGATACGCAGTATTTT. Protein product: CASSGRDYGSSTDTQYF.